This T cell receptor beta chain was recorded in a study of memory CD4+ T cells and cytomegalovirus serostatus. Single viable CD3+CD4+CD8-CD45RO+ cells were sorted as the memory CD4+ T cells. A note on this clone: Antigen unknown.

Study-level findings and limits: The CMV-associated TCR signature appears largely within the CD4+ memory repertoire. About 40% of the roughly 160 known CMV-associated TCRbeta sequences appeared in CD4+ memory.

CDR1 is MDHEN and CDR2 is SYDVKM in the germline V gene. V was clipped by 6 bases and J by 4 bases; unmatched bases: 6. The CDR3 length is 14 residues. How the authors handled the data: Out-of-frame sequences were removed, leaving 2,000,000 or so distinct TCRbeta sequences. The data were produced by immunoSEQ multiplex PCR, yet TCRdb's version contains in-frame clones alone and is incomplete. The V and J calls and the clone size are those of that table, but D and trimming were determined from the DNA. Counted here are 80,000 or so clones, under 80% occurring once; the ten biggest clones make up roughly 2.6%.

The chain uses TRBV28 and TRBJ1-1; the match to TRBD1 covers 9 bases. The receptor was derived from an adult in good health and CMV-seropositive. The sample was memory CD4+ T cells from blood. CDR3 sequence reads: CASRIYRGLTEAFF. In DNA, the CDR3 is TGTGCCAGCAGGATTTACAGGGGGCTCACTGAAGCTTTCTTT. The variable domain in full, with the rest retrieved from reference TRBV28 and TRBJ1-1, is DVKVTQSSRYLVKRTGEKVFLECVQDMDHENMFWYRQDPGLGLRLIYFSYDVKMKEKGDIPEGYSVSREKKERFSLILESASTNQTSMYLCASRIYRGLTEAFFGQGTRLTVV.